This entry lists 13 T cell receptor beta chains sequenced from one sample in a study of STAT3 mutations in large granular lymphocyte leukemia. Study-wide results and caveats: At least one immunodominant TCR beta clonotype appeared in every T-cell large granular lymphocyte leukemia patient.

These receptors have no known antigen. The method was immunoSEQ multiplex PCR; TCRdb's version includes in-frame clones alone and lacks a portion of them. In the table there are 12,000 or so clones, approximately 83% of which are singletons. Sequenced sample: peripheral blood mononuclear cells. The source of these receptors is a man older than 75 with T-cell large granular lymphocyte leukemia. Some clones in this sample may be carry-over from other donors' samples.

A few counts support this clone. The chain carries TRBV28 and TRBJ2-1; D possibly corresponds to TRBD2 (6 bases). Germline V gene sequence: CDR1 MDHEN, CDR2 SYDVKM. V was trimmed by 6 bases and J by 0 bases, leaving 12 bases between them. The CDR3 is 15 residues long. The CDR3 region is CASRLGGSSYNEQFF. CDR3 coding DNA: TGTGCCAGCAGACTAGGAGGGAGCTCCTACAATGAGCAGTTCTTC. Full variable domain (rest looked up from reference TRBV28 and TRBJ2-1): DVKVTQSSRYLVKRTGEKVFLECVQDMDHENMFWYRQDPGLGLRLIYFSYDVKMKEKGDIPEGYSVSREKKERFSLILESASTNQTSMYLCASRLGGSSYNEQFFGPGTRLTVL.

V and J are TRBV5-1 and TRBJ1-3; perhaps TRBD1 as D (5 bases). The CDR3 contains 16 residues. Germline V gene sequence: CDR1 SGHRS, CDR2 YFSETQ. V was shortened by 6 bases and J by 0 bases, with 16 bases between the two germline ends. CDR3 DNA: TGCGCCAGCACCCGCGTGGGGGGAGGCTCTGGAAACACCATATATTTT. Translation gives CASTRVGGGSGNTIYF.

V gene TRBV30 combines with J gene TRBJ2-4; perhaps D is TRBD1 or TRBD2 (5 bases each). The CDR3 extends over 11 amino acids. The ends were cut back, 8 bases at V and 6 bases at J, with 11 bases in the middle. The V gene's germline CDR1 is GTSNPN and CDR2 SVGIG (reference sequence). For the CDR3, the DNA is TGTGCCAGTACTAGGGGAAACATTCAGTACTTC. Translating gives CASTRGNIQYF. Complete variable domain (other parts from reference TRBV30 and TRBJ2-4): SQTIHQWPATLVQPVGSPLSLECTVEGTSNPNLYWYRQAAGRGLQLLFYSVGIGQISSEVPQNLSASRPQDRQFILSSKKLLLSDSGFYLCASTRGNIQYFGAGTRLSVL.

This chain connects TRBV18 to TRBJ2-5; tentative D call: TRBD2 (5 bases). The length of the CDR3 is 19 residues. The germline gives CDR1 KGHSH, CDR2 LQKENI. Trimming left V 5 bases short and J 3 bases short, with 28 bases between. CDR3 loop: CASSSLLGSPTGNKETQYF. The CDR3 DNA follows: TGTGCCAGCTCATCTTTACTAGGTTCCCCAACCGGAAACAAAGAGACCCAGTACTTC. Using reference TRBV18 and TRBJ2-5 for the parts outside the CDR3, the full variable domain is NAGVMQNPRHLVRRRGQEARLRCSPMKGHSHVYWYRQLPEEGLKFMVYLQKENIIDESGMPKERFSAEFPKEGPSILRIQQVVRGDSAAYFCASSSLLGSPTGNKETQYFGPGTRLLVL.

The CDR3 region has the DNA TGCGCCAGCAGCGGGGGGGGAGTGAGCTCCTACGAGCAGTACTTC. Translated, it gives CASSGGGVSSYEQYF. The V gene is TRBV5-1, the J gene TRBJ2-7; 7 bases fit TRBD2. CDR1 and CDR2 (germline): SGHRS, YFSETQ. The V gene end was trimmed by 4 bases and the J gene end by 0 bases; junction bases not matched to a gene: 7. The CDR3 spans 15 residues.

V is TRBV5-1 and J is TRBJ2-7; either TRBD1 or TRBD2 may fit D (5 bases each). CDR1 SGHRS and CDR2 YFSETQ come from the germline V gene. The CDR3 contains 14 residues. Trimming cost V 3 bases and J 2 bases, with 12 bases left between them. The CDR3 loop reads CASSSSGRTYEQYF. CDR3 DNA sequence: TGCGCCAGCAGCTCCTCGGGACGGACCTACGAGCAGTACTTC.

The chain employs TRBV14 and TRBJ2-7; TRBD2 might be the D (6 bases). This CDR3 is 14 amino acids long. Germline CDR1 reads SGHDN; CDR2 reads FVKESK. Deletions cut 4 bases from V and 5 bases from J, with 15 bases between. The DNA for the CDR3 is TGTGCCAGCAGCCCGACTAGTCTAGGCAACGAGCAGTACTTC. It yields the protein CASSPTSLGNEQYF.

This sequence joins TRBV7-9 and TRBJ2-3, with a weak D call TRBD1 (5 bases). Germline CDR1 is SEHNR and CDR2 is FQNEAQ (reference sequence). V lost 6 bases and J lost 0, with 16 bases in between. The CDR3 length is 16 residues. In DNA, the CDR3 is TGTGCCAGCAGGCCCGACAGAAGCCCTAGCACAGATACGCAGTATTTT. Its translation: CASRPDRSPSTDTQYF.

The CDR3 nucleotides read TGTGCCAGCAGTGGAGGGGACGGTGGAAATTCACCCCTCCACTTT. The encoded protein is CASSGGDGGNSPLHF. The V call is TRBV6-1, the J call TRBJ1-6; D is perhaps TRBD1 (5 bases). This CDR3 has 15 amino acids. V lost 4 bases, J lost 7 bases, and 14 bases lay in between. Germline-derived CDR1 and CDR2 are MNHNS and SASEGT.

V usage is TRBV5-1 and J usage is TRBJ2-7; TRBD2 matches 8 bases. Trimming removed 2 bases from V and 3 bases from J; junction bases left unmatched: 4. The germline V gene has CDR1 SGHRS and CDR2 YFSETQ. The length of the CDR3 is 14 residues. CDR3 in amino acids: CASSLAGAVYEQYF. The DNA for the CDR3 is TGCGCCAGCAGCTTAGCGGGGGCCGTCTACGAGCAGTACTTC.

The chain uses TRBV18 and TRBJ2-2; 9 bases match TRBD1. CDR1 is KGHSH, CDR2 LQKENI, per germline. With V trimmed by 1 base and J by 3 bases, 0 bases remained unmatched. This CDR3 contains 15 residues. Here the CDR3 reads CASSPRQGDTGELFF. The CDR3 region has the DNA TGTGCCAGCTCACCACGACAGGGGGACACCGGGGAGCTGTTTTTT.

J is TRBJ2-2 and V is TRBV6-6; TRBD2 is a possible D gene (6 bases). The CDR3 has 12 residues. V was trimmed by 8 bases and J by 3 bases, leaving 7 bases between them. Per the germline V gene, CDR1 is MNHNY and CDR2 is SVGAGI (reference sequence). This chain's CDR3 is CASREYTGELFF. In DNA, the CDR3 is TGTGCCAGCCGGGAGTACACCGGGGAGCTGTTTTTT.

The V gene is TRBV6-1, the J gene TRBJ2-1; 12 bases are shared with TRBD2. This CDR3 contains 15 residues. Germline-derived CDR1 and CDR2 are MNHNS and SASEGT. Unmatched junction bases numbered 5, after V lost 6 bases and J lost 5 bases. CDR3 in DNA: TGTGCCAGCAGCGACGGACTAGCGGGGAACAATGAGCAGTTCTTC. Its protein is CASSDGLAGNNEQFF.